The rows below give T cell receptor beta chains drawn from one sample of a study of neurological immune-mediated disorders. MiXCR was run by TCRdb on the 5' RACE reads, yielding one entry per CDR3 protein. The data contain more than 50,000 distinct CDR3 sequences, 10% to 12% of them singletons. Sequences were obtained from PBMCs. These receptors all come from a man aged 55-75 years in good health. The CDR3 runs from the conserved cysteine through the conserved F or W. The order of the fields is J gene, V gene, D gene, clone size, CDR3 DNA, CDR3 protein. D genes are given only for firm matches. Not all rows give a size; the values are once, few, many and, for expanded clones, a class.

TRBJ2-7	TRBV12-3/TRBV12-4	.	many	TGTGCCAGCAGTTCCTTGGGAGTGGTCGAGCAGTACTTC	CASSSLGVVEQYF
TRBJ2-3	TRBV28	.	few	TGTGCCAGCAGTTTGAAGGGGGATACGCAGTATTTT	CASSLKGDTQYF
TRBJ2-1	TRBV7-6	.	few	TGTGCCAGCAGCTTCGCCACTCCTAGCTCCTACAATGAGCAGTTCTTC	CASSFATPSSYNEQFF
TRBJ1-5	TRBV18	.	.	TGTGCCAGCTCAGGCCAGAAAGGCAATCAGCCCCAGCATTTT	CASSGQKGNQPQHF
TRBJ2-1	TRBV18	.	many	TGTGCCAGCTCACCTGCAACCCTGGGAAATGAGCAGTTCTTC	CASSPATLGNEQFF
TRBJ2-5	TRBV25-1	TRBD2	many	TGTGCCAGCAGTGAACGGGGGGTCCAAGAGACCCAGTACTTC	CASSERGVQETQYF
TRBJ1-1	TRBV5-1	TRBD1	many	TGCGCCAGCATCGCAAAAGGGGGCCGGGGTGAAGCTTTCTTT	CASIAKGGRGEAFF
TRBJ2-3	TRBV4-1	TRBD2	.	TGCGCCAGCAGCCAAAGAATCACTAGCGGTAGCACAGATACGCAGTATTTT	CASSQRITSGSTDTQYF
TRBJ2-1	TRBV7-2	TRBD2	many	TGTGCCAGCAGCTTAGGCCTAGCGGGCGTCAGAGAGCAGTTCTTC	CASSLGLAGVREQFF
TRBJ2-3	TRBV20-1	.	many	TGCAGTGCTACAGGGAAGGGAGACACAGATACGCAGTATTTT	CSATGKGDTDTQYF
TRBJ2-4	TRBV25-1	.	many	TGTGCCAGCAGTGACCAACATGGGGGAAACATTCAGTACTTC	CASSDQHGGNIQYF
TRBJ1-2	TRBV7-9	.	many	TGTGCCAGCAGCTTATCTTACGAGACAGAGGACTATGGCTACACCTTC	CASSLSYETEDYGYTF
TRBJ1-2	TRBV20-1	.	.	TGCAGTGCTAGTGGGGGGCAGATCTATGGCTACACCTTC	CSASGGQIYGYTF
TRBJ2-5	TRBV7-8	TRBD2	many	TGTGCCAGCAGCCCGGTTAGCGGGGGAAGCGAGACCCAGTACTTC	CASSPVSGGSETQYF
TRBJ1-2	TRBV20-1	TRBD1	.	TGCAGTGCTAGAGGTGCCGGGACAGGGATCCATGGCTACACCTTC	CSARGAGTGIHGYTF
TRBJ2-7	TRBV7-8	.	few	TGTGCCAGCAGCTACGGACAGTTATACGAGCAGTACTTC	CASSYGQLYEQYF
TRBJ1-5	TRBV7-2	.	many	TGTGCCAGCAGCGCGGGACACAATAATCAGCCCCAGCATTTT	CASSAGHNNQPQHF
TRBJ2-7	TRBV5-6	.	many	TGTGCCAGCATCCCATGGACAGAGCCCTACGAGCAGTACTTC	CASIPWTEPYEQYF
TRBJ2-5	TRBV5-1	TRBD2	many	TGCGCCAGCAGCTTTGGTCTAGCGGGGGGAGAGACCCAGTACTTC	CASSFGLAGGETQYF
TRBJ1-1	TRBV29-1	.	.	TGCAGCGTTATCCCGACAGCAAACACTGAAGATTTCTTT	CSVIPTANTEDFF
TRBJ1-1	TRBV18	.	many	TGTGCCAGCTCACCGGTCGGGCAGGGGAACACTGAAGCTTTCTTT	CASSPVGQGNTEAFF
TRBJ2-1	TRBV20-1	TRBD2	many	TGCAGTGCTAGAATAGCGGGGGGGCTTGGTGAGCAGTTCTTC	CSARIAGGLGEQFF
TRBJ2-7	TRBV12-3/TRBV12-4	.	many	TGTGCCAGCCGAAACTCCTACGAGCAGTACTTC	CASRNSYEQYF
TRBJ2-5	TRBV7-2	.	many	TGTGCCAGCAGCTCACTGGACAGCCTACTAGAGCAAGAGACCCAGTACTTC	CASSSLDSLLEQETQYF
TRBJ1-2	TRBV6-2/TRBV6-3	TRBD1	many	TGTGCCAGCAGGCGACAGGGACTGGTCTATGGCTACACCTTC	CASRRQGLVYGYTF
TRBJ2-4	TRBV7-9	TRBD1	.	TGTGCCAGCAGCTTAGAACAGGGGGTAACCAAAAACATTCAGTACTTC	CASSLEQGVTKNIQYF
TRBJ1-5	TRBV12-3/TRBV12-4	TRBD1	many	TGTGCCAGCAGCCTAGGGGACAGGGGTCAGCCCCAGCATTTT	CASSLGDRGQPQHF
TRBJ2-1	TRBV5-4	.	many	TGTGCCAGCAGCCCGGGGAGCAGTAGCCCAAACAATGAGCAGTTCTTC	CASSPGSSSPNNEQFF
TRBJ2-7	TRBV7-9	.	many	TGTGCCAGCAGCTCCCCCCCGGCTGGCGAGCAGTACTTC	CASSSPPAGEQYF
TRBJ1-2	TRBV4-3	.	few	TGCGCCAGCAGCCAAGAGTCCAGGGCGGCGAGGTATGGCTACACCTTC	CASSQESRAARYGYTF
TRBJ1-3	TRBV5-1	.	.	TGCGCCAGCACCCCGGACGCTGGAAACACCATACATTTC	CASTPDAGNTIHF
TRBJ1-2	TRBV10-1	.	many	TGCGCCAGCAGTGAATACAGAAAAAATGGCTACACCTTC	CASSEYRKNGYTF
TRBJ2-7	TRBV7-2	.	many	TGTGCCAGCAGCTTAGCGTCGGGCAGCTCCTACGAGCAGTACTTC	CASSLASGSSYEQYF
TRBJ1-6	TRBV6-6	.	.	TGTGCCAGCAGTTACGTGGGGGGGCCCAATTCACCCCTCCACTTT	CASSYVGGPNSPLHF
TRBJ1-6	TRBV12-3/TRBV12-4	.	many	TGTGCCAGCAGCGCCCAACAGCGTTCACCCCTCCACTTT	CASSAQQRSPLHF
TRBJ2-3	TRBV20-1	.	many	TGCAGTGCCCCGGGGGTAAACTCGCTCACAGATACGCAGTATTTT	CSAPGVNSLTDTQYF
TRBJ2-7	TRBV6-4	TRBD1	.	TGTGCAAGCAGTGCTGACAGGGGACACGAGCAGTACTTC	CASSADRGHEQYF
TRBJ2-1	TRBV7-2	TRBD1	many	TGTGCCAGCAGCTTAGGGACAGGGAGGTACAATGAGCAGTTCTTC	CASSLGTGRYNEQFF
TRBJ2-2	TRBV20-1	.	many	TGCAGTGCTAGAGAGGGATCGAACACCGGGGAGCTGTTTTTT	CSAREGSNTGELFF